This TCR beta chain originates from a study of CD8 T cells in Susac syndrome (dated by TCRdb to between 2019 and 2020). Regarding the study in general: The study used repertoire sequencing to test whether antigen drove CD8+ T cell activation and differentiation in Susac syndrome. CD8+ T cell repertoire clonality was compared between 12 healthy donors, some 14 Susac syndrome patients and roughly 15 multiple sclerosis patients. Points the paper makes about the study in general: The number of individuals in the TCR sequencing and HLA analysis was recognized as being relatively small.

For this clonotype: This clone's antigen is unknown. Base-call qualities are not available, and no considerably larger clone is one nucleotide away.

The CDR3 contains 15 residues, cysteine and phenylalanine counted. Only CDR3 DNA is held: 45 bases, read in frame from base 1. V is clipped by 2 bases and J by 1 base, and the sequence between their germline boundaries is 10 bases long. For CDR1 and CDR2, the germline V gene lists SGHRS and YFSETQ. Peripheral blood CD8+ and CD4+ T cells from healthy donors, Susac syndrome patients and multiple sclerosis patients were profiled by high-throughput TCR beta sequencing. The healthy donors served as controls matched for age and sex. Bulk CD8+ and CD4+ T cells were purified by magnetic negative isolation, while CD8+ TEMRA cells were enriched using FACS. Blood was drawn into EDTA tubes, processed within 24 hours, and PBMCs were isolated by density gradient centrifugation. PBMCs destined for TCR sequencing were cryopreserved in liquid nitrogen and later thawed in a 37 °C water bath. Purity of sorted or isolated CD4+, CD8+ and CD8+ TEMRA cells was at least 90%.

RNA was extracted using the RNeasy kit, and roughly 0.5 to 1 microgram was reverse transcribed with random hexamers. The immunoSEQ multiplex PCR assay, covering 54 Vbeta and 13 Jbeta segments, was used to amplify TCR beta CDR3 regions. Bias from PCR amplification was corrected by using a synthetic template baseline for primer optimization and for computational correction. On the study's bioinformatics: Reads were assigned to V, D and J genes according to IMGT and analyzed in immunoSEQ Analyzer, with only productive sequences retained. To calculate clonality, Shannon entropy was normalized by log2 of the number of productive unique sequences and then subtracted from one. For each patient and control, public and private clones were evaluated among the 100 most prevalent clones. Clones were defined as Susac-specific if absent from the healthy and MS cohorts, from over a thousand published viral clones and from other ImmuneACCESS disease sequences. TCRdb's own reprocessing of the public reads used fastp at Q25 and MiXCR and kept productive beta chains. Rows with a matching CDR3 protein are joined into one entry that keeps the most common DNA and genes. The V and J calls reflect TCRdb's pipeline rather than the authors' work. In this sample the table shows under 150,000 distinct CDR3 sequences, about 94% of which occur a single time. The ten largest clones represent approximately 0.3% of the sample.

The receptor's source is a human donor in good health. The chain is made from TRBV5-1 and TRBJ2-4; the D segment cannot be called with confidence. Sequencing was done on a sample of CD8+ T cells from PBMCs. Here the CDR3 is given as CASSFHPAAKNIQYF. The nucleotide sequence is TGCGCCAGCAGCTTTCATCCGGCCGCCAAAAACATTCAGTACTTC.